This record looks at one TCR beta chain sequence and its context. What it binds is not known. The data originate from a study of T cell responses to AZD1222 COVID-19 vaccine. Only in-frame clones appear in the TCRdb table, and some are missing; sequencing was by immunoSEQ multiplex PCR. The sample shows about 53,000 clones, 84% of them seen only once. Study outcomes and limitations: Nearly half of spike-specific TCRs reportedly go after variant regions that carry no mutations.

Germline trimming cut 7 bases from V and 4 bases from J; bases unmatched to any gene: 6. The V gene's germline CDR1 is SGHTA and CDR2 FQGNSA. The CDR3 has 15 amino acids. The TCR sequence derives from an adult in good health. The material sequenced was peripheral blood, taken on day 0 of AZD1222 vaccination. The chain links TRBV7-2 to TRBJ2-1; 11 bases align to TRBD2. CDR3 bases: TGTGCCAGCACAAAGACTAGCGGGGATTACAATGAGCAGTTCTTC. Its protein is CASTKTSGDYNEQFF.